These 27 T cell receptor beta chains were sequenced from one sample in a study of blood T cell repertoires in COVID-19. Repertoires were generated with immunoSEQ multiplex PCR, while TCRdb's copy carries only in-frame clones and drops some. Here the sample spans 70,000 or so clones, 90% being singletons. The sequenced sample was peripheral blood. The source of these receptors is a woman in her late teens or twenties with acute or convalescent COVID-19.

V and J are TRBV9 and TRBJ2-7; 7 bases are shared with TRBD1. CDR1 SGDLS and CDR2 YYNGEE come from the germline V gene. CDR3 length equals 14 residues. V dropped 0 bases and J dropped 6; count of bases not matched to a gene: 6. CDR3 in DNA: TGTGCCAGCAGCGTAGGGACTCGGGACAGCGAGCAGTACTTC. Amino acids: CASSVGTRDSEQYF.

The chain couples TRBV9 to TRBJ2-3; 10 nucleotides align to TRBD2. Germline CDR1 reads SGDLS; CDR2 reads YYNGEE. The trim removed 4 bases at V and 1 base at J, leaving 12 bases unmatched. There are 18 residues in the CDR3. CDR3 nucleotide sequence: TGTGCCAGCAGCCCCTACCTCGCCGGGACTAGCGGCACAGATACGCAGTATTTT. Its translation is CASSPYLAGTSGTDTQYF.

The genes are TRBV7-8 and TRBJ1-4; D perhaps matches TRBD1 (5 bases). CDR1 is SGHVS and CDR2 is FQNEAQ in the germline V gene. V was trimmed by 5 bases and J by 14 bases, leaving 18 bases between them. The CDR3 totals 13 residues. The CDR3 DNA sequence: TGTGCCAGCAGCCCACGGAACCTGCGGGGGCTGTTTTTT. Protein product: CASSPRNLRGLFF. The variable domain in full, completed from reference TRBV7-8 and TRBJ1-4, reads GAGVSQSPRYKVAKRGQDVALRCDPISGHVSLFWYQQALGQGPEFLTYFQNEAQLDKSGLPSDRFFAERPEGSVSTLKIQRTQQEDSAVYLCASSPRNLRGLFFGSGTQLSVL.

The chain combines TRBV6-5 with TRBJ1-1; 8 positions match TRBD1. Germline CDR1 reads MNHEY; CDR2 reads SVGAGI. The CDR3 consists of 15 residues. The trim removed 5 bases at V and 6 bases at J, leaving 11 bases unmatched. CDR3 in amino acids: CASSPTPDRGPEAFF. The CDR3 nucleotides read TGTGCCAGCAGTCCCACCCCCGACAGGGGACCTGAAGCTTTCTTT.

The gene calls are TRBV7-9 and TRBJ1-4; D is unclear. Trimming left V 4 bases short and J 7 bases short, with 13 bases between. Germline CDR1 reads SEHNR; CDR2 reads FQNEAQ (reference sequence). The length of the CDR3 is 14 residues. This chain's CDR3 is CASSSHMAGEKLFF. CDR3 nucleotides: TGTGCCAGCAGCTCGCACATGGCGGGTGAAAAACTGTTTTTT.

The sample holds one count of this clone. J is TRBJ2-1 and V is TRBV6-5; 11 bases are a match to TRBD2. The length of the CDR3 is 14 residues. The V gene end was trimmed by 5 bases and the J gene end by 4 bases; junction bases not matched to a gene: 1. Germline CDR1 MNHEY, CDR2 SVGAGI. CDR3 amino acids: CASSTSGSYNEQFF. The CDR3 DNA is TGTGCCAGCAGTACTAGCGGGAGTTACAATGAGCAGTTCTTC.

The CDR3 reads CASSQRVAGSYNEQFF. DNA for the CDR3: TGCGCCAGCAGCCAGCGGGTAGCGGGCTCCTACAATGAGCAGTTCTTC. This chain links TRBV4-1 with TRBJ2-1, with 7 bases lining up with TRBD2. This CDR3 contains 16 residues. Looked up from germline, CDR1 is MGHRA and CDR2 is YSYEKL. V gave up 3 bases and J gave up 0 bases; unmatched junction bases: 5.

For this clone: Other DNA sequences from this sample encode an identical CDR3 as well. J is TRBJ2-1 and V is TRBV3-1 (or the pseudogene TRBV3-2), with TRBD2 as a possible D gene (7 bases). The CDR3 covers 13 residues. V lost 1 base to trimming and J lost 9 bases, with 10 bases between them. From germline, CDR1 is LGHDT and CDR2 YNNKEL (reference sequence). Written as DNA, the CDR3 is TGTGCCAGCAGCCAAGGGGGGGGCATTGAGCAGTTCTTC. It encodes CASSQGGGIEQFF.

The chain couples TRBV5-1 to TRBJ2-5; 8 bases map to TRBD2. CDR3 length: 15 residues. V trimming: 7 bases; J trimming: 2 bases; junction bases outside the gene matches: 10. CDR1 is SGHRS and CDR2 is YFSETQ in the germline V gene. The DNA of the CDR3 is TGCGCCAGCGCCCATAGCGGGGTGGGACAAGAGACCCAGTACTTC. It translates to CASAHSGVGQETQYF.

The J gene is TRBJ2-1, the V gene TRBV5-5; 9 bases match TRBD2. This CDR3 has 17 amino acids. Germline CDR1 SGHKS, CDR2 YYEKEE (reference sequence). J was trimmed by 0 bases and V by 2 bases; bases with no gene match: 6. The CDR3 DNA is TGTGCCAGCAGCTTAGCGGGGGGAGCAAGCTCCTACAATGAGCAGTTCTTC. It codes for CASSLAGGASSYNEQFF.

The gene calls are TRBV25-1 and TRBJ2-3; 11 bases are a match to TRBD2. Germline loops: CDR1 MGHDK, CDR2 SYGVNS. There are 16 residues in the CDR3. Unmatched junction bases numbered 4, after V lost 4 bases and J lost 1 base. The CDR3 here is CASSGGLAEGTDTQYF. The CDR3 DNA is TGTGCCAGCAGTGGGGGACTAGCGGAGGGCACAGATACGCAGTATTTT.

J is TRBJ2-5 and V is TRBV9; D ambiguous. Germline V CDR1 and CDR2: SGDLS, YYNGEE. The CDR3 is 14 amino acids. The ends were cut back, 1 base at V and 0 bases at J, with 7 bases in the middle. The CDR3 region has the DNA TGTGCCAGCAGCGTACAGGTCTACCAAGAGACCCAGTACTTC. Protein: CASSVQVYQETQYF.

As concerns this clone: Distinct nucleotide sequences in the sample also encode this CDR3. The chain is built from TRBV15 and TRBJ2-7; 10 bases fit TRBD1. J lost 5 bases, V lost 3 bases, and 4 bases had no gene match. The CDR3 totals 14 residues. Germline CDR1 and CDR2: LNHNV and YYDKDF (reference sequence). The CDR3 nucleotides are TGTGCCACCAGCAGGACCGGGACAGGGGACGAGCAGTACTTC. This encodes CATSRTGTGDEQYF.

The chain employs TRBV2 and TRBJ2-1, with 8 bases aligning to TRBD1. The germline CDR1 and CDR2 sequences are SNHLY and FYNNEI. CDR3 length equals 14 residues. Germline trimming cut 4 bases from V and 6 bases from J; bases unmatched to any gene: 5. The chain's CDR3 is CASSVTGGINEQFF. The CDR3 DNA reads TGTGCCAGCAGTGTTACAGGGGGTATCAATGAGCAGTTCTTC.

The J gene is TRBJ2-3, the V gene TRBV29-1; D remains unclear. CDR1 and CDR2 from the germline V gene are SQVTM and ANQGSEA. The CDR3 length is 10 residues. The V gene lost 7 bases and the J gene lost 5 bases, with 7 bases spanning the gap. Here the CDR3 DNA reads TGCAGCGGGGCCGTAGATACGCAGTATTTT. Protein: CSGAVDTQYF.

This chain joins TRBV2 and TRBJ2-2, with 9 nucleotides matching TRBD2. This CDR3 has 16 amino acids. Germline assignment: CDR1 SNHLY and CDR2 FYNNEI. V lost 3 bases, J lost 5 bases, and 7 bases stayed unmatched. CDR3 coding DNA: TGTGCCAGCAGTGACTTGGCGGGGGGGCGAACCGGGGAGCTGTTTTTT. Translated, it gives CASSDLAGGRTGELFF.

This clone is a singleton in its sample. V gene TRBV4-1 combines with J gene TRBJ1-3, with 9 positions matching TRBD1. This CDR3 comprises 17 residues. The germline CDR1 and CDR2 sequences are MGHRA and YSYEKL. Germline trimming cut 3 bases from V and 3 bases from J; bases unmatched to any gene: 9. DNA of the CDR3: TGCGCCAGCAGCCAGAGGGGACAGGGATTGGGTGGAAACACCATATATTTT. As protein: CASSQRGQGLGGNTIYF.

The chain is built from TRBV6-2 or TRBV6-3 and TRBJ1-2; TRBD1 might be the D (5 bases). The CDR3 covers 14 residues. Germline lookup yields CDR1 MNHEY and CDR2 SVGEGT. V lost 2 bases and J lost 6, with 13 bases in between. CDR3 DNA: TGTGCCAGCAGTTACAAAGGGGTTGTGGATGGCTACACCTTC. Its translation is CASSYKGVVDGYTF.

The CDR3 reads CASSPGTGTSGYTF. The DNA for the CDR3 is TGTGCCAGCAGTCCCGGGACAGGGACTTCTGGCTACACCTTC. The chain combines TRBV3-1 (or the pseudogene TRBV3-2) with TRBJ1-2, with 9 positions matching TRBD1. The CDR3 runs to 14 residues. CDR1 is LGHDT, CDR2 YNNKEL, per germline (reference sequence). The V segment lost 6 bases and the J segment 7 bases; nucleotides outside the gene matches: 9.

The chain links TRBV3-1 (or the pseudogene TRBV3-2) to TRBJ2-7; D is unclear. Germline CDR1 and CDR2: LGHDT and YNNKEL (reference sequence). The CDR3 is 13 residues long. V lost 1 base and J 6 bases, leaving 10 bases between the germline ends. The CDR3 here is CASSQASRLEQYF. CDR3 nucleotide sequence: TGTGCCAGCAGCCAAGCGTCGCGGCTCGAGCAGTACTTC.

The chain uses TRBV7-9 and TRBJ2-2, with 9 nucleotides matching TRBD1. Germline V lookup: CDR1 SEHNR, CDR2 FQNEAQ (reference sequence). The length of the CDR3 is 16 residues. Trimming took 5 bases from V and 4 from J; bases not matched to a gene: 8. The CDR3 is CASSPRTGEGTGELFF. For the CDR3, the DNA is TGTGCCAGCAGCCCTCGGACAGGGGAAGGCACCGGGGAGCTGTTTTTT.

The DNA for the CDR3 is TGTGCCACCAGTGACGACAGAGATACGCAGTATTTT. Protein sequence: CATSDDRDTQYF. The chain joins TRBV24-1 to TRBJ2-3; D might be TRBD1 (5 bases). CDR1 is KGHDR and CDR2 is SFDVKD in the germline V gene. Trimming removed 4 bases from V and 5 bases from J, with 6 bases in between. The CDR3 loop spans 12 amino acids.

This chain uses TRBV19 with TRBJ2-1; 7 bases align to TRBD2. Unmatched junction bases numbered 11, after V lost 3 bases and J lost 9 bases. CDR1 LNHDA and CDR2 SQIVND come from the germline V gene (reference sequence). The CDR3 length is 15 residues. The CDR3 sequence: CASSMEARGFGEQFF. The CDR3 region has the DNA TGTGCCAGTAGTATGGAGGCGCGGGGGTTTGGTGAGCAGTTCTTC.

The chain recombines TRBV7-2 with TRBJ1-2; no reliable D call. The CDR3 has 15 amino acids. Trimming shortened V by 1 base and J by 8 bases, and 17 bases separated the two germline ends. Germline V gene lookup returns CDR1 SGHTA and CDR2 FQGNSA. The CDR3 is CASSLDPAERRGYTF. CDR3 in DNA: TGTGCCAGCAGCTTAGATCCGGCCGAGCGCCGCGGCTACACCTTC.

The V gene is TRBV28, the J gene TRBJ1-3; D is unresolved. V lost 5 bases to trimming and J lost 10 bases, with 12 bases between them. Germline assignment: CDR1 MDHEN and CDR2 SYDVKM. The CDR3 covers 12 residues. DNA of the CDR3: TGTGCCAGCAGTATCCCCCCGGGAACCATATATTTT. Amino acid sequence: CASSIPPGTIYF.

The V call is TRBV5-6, the J call TRBJ2-1; 8 nucleotides line up with TRBD2. Germline loops: CDR1 SGHDT, CDR2 YYEEEE. The trim removed 0 bases at V and 1 base at J, leaving 6 bases unmatched. The CDR3 spans 17 residues. The CDR3 is CASSLEVSGVSYNEQFF. CDR3 sequence (DNA): TGTGCCAGCAGCTTGGAGGTTAGCGGGGTATCCTACAATGAGCAGTTCTTC.

The rearrangement joins TRBV6-2 or TRBV6-3 to TRBJ1-6, with a weak D call TRBD1 (5 bases). CDR3 length equals 16 residues. The V end was cut by 2 bases, the J end by 8 bases, with 16 bases between. Looked up from germline, CDR1 is MNHEY and CDR2 is SVGEGT. DNA for the CDR3: TGTGCCAGCAGTTACGGCCCGGACACCGAGTATTCACCCCTCCACTTT. Its protein product is CASSYGPDTEYSPLHF.